Listed below are T cell receptor beta chains from one sample, sequenced in a study of T cells expressing NK-cell markers. After re-calling the 5' RACE reads, TCRdb lists one entry per CDR3 protein, DNA absent. Its listing shows 250,000 to 300,000 distinct CDR3 sequences. Sequencing used blood T cells: a sorted CD56 or NKG2C T cell subset, CD4+ or CD8+ T cells, or bulk PBMC T cells (not recorded which). All receptors derive from a young man in good health. Both conserved end residues are part of each CDR3. Fields, in order: CDR3 length, J gene, V gene, CDR3 protein.

15 | TRBJ2-7 | TRBV7-3 | CASSLGLAGENEQYF
19 | TRBJ2-1 | TRBV15 | CATSRDKGSGQGKYNEQFF
13 | TRBJ1-2 | TRBV6-1 | CASSLGTPYGYTF
13 | TRBJ1-2 | TRBV29-1 | CSVTPGQGGGYTF
14 | TRBJ2-7 | TRBV29-1 | CSVVLSGRAHEQYF
14 | TRBJ1-4 | TRBV12-3/TRBV12-4 | CASSLLGWGEKLFF
15 | TRBJ1-5 | TRBV15 | CATSRATGVNQPQHF
14 | TRBJ2-1 | TRBV12-3/TRBV12-4 | CASNLVGTYNEQFF
15 | TRBJ2-1 | TRBV24-1 | CATSDYGQGANEQFF
15 | TRBJ1-3 | TRBV12-3/TRBV12-4 | CASSLGTGGGNTIYF
16 | TRBJ2-3 | TRBV11-1 | CASSPPWDTGPDTQYF
17 | TRBJ2-3 | TRBV7-2 | CASSPQFGRITTDTQYF